The 5 T cell receptor beta chains below all came from one sample that was sequenced in a study of T cells in tumors after PD-1 blockade. Clones were read by immunoSEQ multiplex PCR, and TCRdb kept only the in-frame ones, dropping some. In the table there are 50,000 to 75,000 clones, around 74% of which are singletons. Sequenced material: PBMCs, taken after anti-PD-1 treatment. These receptors came from a human donor with basal cell carcinoma.

V gene TRBV5-6 combines with J gene TRBJ1-1; the D gene is possibly TRBD1 (5 bases). Germline V gene data show CDR1 as SGHDT and CDR2 as YYEEEE. V was clipped by 3 bases and J by 5 bases, with 14 bases between them. The CDR3 runs 14 residues. CDR3 region: CASSSLQGGTEAFF. The CDR3 DNA reads as TGTGCCAGCAGCTCCCTCCAGGGTGGAACTGAAGCTTTCTTT.

About this clone: A read error may produce the germline difference seen at one junction end. The same CDR3 arises from other DNA sequences in this sample as well. The gene calls are TRBV27 and TRBJ2-1; no firm D call. The germline gives CDR1 MNHEY, CDR2 SMNVEV (reference sequence). CDR3 length: 13 residues. DNA for the CDR3: TGTGCTAGCAGTTTGAGCTCCTACAATGAGCAGTTCTTC. Amino acid sequence: CASSLSSYNEQFF.

The V and J genes are TRBV20-1 and TRBJ2-7; no firm D call. The CDR3 length is 13 residues. The V gene's germline CDR1 is DFQATT and CDR2 SNEGSKA (reference sequence). V lost 3 bases to trimming and J lost 1 base, with 10 bases between them. This CDR3 is CSASFGYSYEQYF. CDR3 DNA sequence: TGCAGTGCTAGTTTCGGGTATTCCTACGAGCAGTACTTC.

The sample holds one count of this clone. V usage is TRBV6-4 and J usage is TRBJ2-2, with D perhaps TRBD1 (6 bases). The CDR3 runs to 13 residues. V was shortened by 4 bases and J by 3 bases, with 6 bases between the two germline ends. Germline CDR1 is MRHNA and CDR2 is SNTAGT. CDR3 amino acids: CASSGTDTGELFF. The CDR3 nucleotides are TGTGCCAGCAGTGGGACAGACACCGGGGAGCTGTTTTTT.

V and J are TRBV18 and TRBJ1-1; D is possibly TRBD1 (6 bases). Germline-derived CDR1 and CDR2 are KGHSH and LQKENI. V shed 4 bases and J shed 4 bases, with 16 bases lying between them. CDR3 length: 15 amino acids. As DNA, the CDR3 is TGTGCCAGCTCACGGGGGGCCGAGCCAGGCACTGAAGCTTTCTTT. Residues: CASSRGAEPGTEAFF.